This section outlines one T cell receptor beta chain sequence together with its context. Its matching antigen is unknown. In the library, individual cDNA molecules carried attached unique molecular identifiers. TCRdb used MiXCR to reprocess the 5' RACE reads, holding one entry per CDR3 protein. The table lists 25,000 to 40,000 distinct CDR3 sequences, approximately 4.6% of them singletons. This sample stems from a study of early T cells in non-severe SARS-CoV-2 infection. Germline V gene sequence: CDR1 LNHNV, CDR2 YYDKDF (reference sequence). The ends lost 1 base at V and 6 bases at J; junction bases unmatched: 2. CDR3 length: 15 residues. Study-wide results and caveats: Private and CD4 specificities were missed by VDJdb matching, which favored anti-spike CD8 responses.

The sequence was obtained from an adult who was a healthcare worker with PCR-confirmed SARS-CoV-2 infection or an uninfected control (not recorded which). Material for sequencing was whole blood. V and J are TRBV15 and TRBJ1-4; 10 bases are a match to TRBD1. CDR3 bases: TGTGCCACCAGCAGAGGGGGGACAGGGGATGAAAAACTGTTTTTT. Residues: CATSRGGTGDEKLFF.